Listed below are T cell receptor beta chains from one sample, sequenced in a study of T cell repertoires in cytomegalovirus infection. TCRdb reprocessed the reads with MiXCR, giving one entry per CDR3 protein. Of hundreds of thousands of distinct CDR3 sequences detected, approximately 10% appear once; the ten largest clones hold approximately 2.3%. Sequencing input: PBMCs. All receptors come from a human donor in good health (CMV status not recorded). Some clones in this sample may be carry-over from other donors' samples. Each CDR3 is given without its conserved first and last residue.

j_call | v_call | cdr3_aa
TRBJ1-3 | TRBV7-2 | ASSFRQGAGNTIY
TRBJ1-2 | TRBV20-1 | SARDLVGGRVEYGYT
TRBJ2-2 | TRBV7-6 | ASSLSAGTRNTGELF
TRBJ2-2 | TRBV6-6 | ASSSRTGWNTGELF
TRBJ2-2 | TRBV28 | ASSPNFLGAGTGELF
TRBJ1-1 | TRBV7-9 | ASSFTGDGNTEAF
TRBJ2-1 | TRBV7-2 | ASSLAASVGREQF
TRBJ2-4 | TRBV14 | ASSQDGNIQY
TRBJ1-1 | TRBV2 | ASSEARQGEAF
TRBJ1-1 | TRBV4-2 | ASSQVSANTEAF
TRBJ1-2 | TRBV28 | ASSLWAATNYGYT
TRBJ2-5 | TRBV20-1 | SAPEFGETQY
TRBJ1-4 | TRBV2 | ASRAKLRSGEKLF
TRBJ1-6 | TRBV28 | ASSLRRDDSPLH
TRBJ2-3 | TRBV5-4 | ASSLQAGRTDTQY
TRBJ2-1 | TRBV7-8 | ASSWTGTPTNEQF
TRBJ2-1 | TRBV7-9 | ASRLLAGGGWNNEQF
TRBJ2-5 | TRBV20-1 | SARVSAAGVAQY
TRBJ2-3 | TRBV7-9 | ASSSSGSSTDTQY
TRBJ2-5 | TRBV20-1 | SARPAEGSSQETQY
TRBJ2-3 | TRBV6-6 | ASGAGAFTDTQY
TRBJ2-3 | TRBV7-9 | ASNRKGADTQY
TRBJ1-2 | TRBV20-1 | SAFAPSGGRGYT
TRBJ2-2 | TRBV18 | ASSRGSTNTGELF
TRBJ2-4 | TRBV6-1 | ASKGTGVAKNIQY
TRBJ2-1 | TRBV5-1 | ASSLIGDSYNEQF
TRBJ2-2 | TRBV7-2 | ASSRQRGGSGGELF
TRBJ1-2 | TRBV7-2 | ASSLTFRGYT
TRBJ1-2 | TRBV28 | ASSAPIYGYT
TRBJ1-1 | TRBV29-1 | SVNAGGGTEAF
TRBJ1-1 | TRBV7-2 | ASSLMFGGSNTEAF
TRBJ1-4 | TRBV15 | ATSGGQGNEKLF
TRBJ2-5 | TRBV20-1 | SASTPRGQETQY
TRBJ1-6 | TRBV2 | ASSLKRDLWNSPLH
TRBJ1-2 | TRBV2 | ASSEVGGAVT
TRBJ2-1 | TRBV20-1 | SARDRDPASYNEQF
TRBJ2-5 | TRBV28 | ASSRPRTAYQETQY
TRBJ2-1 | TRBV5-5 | ASSLGQGWDEQF
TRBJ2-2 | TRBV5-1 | ASSTTGTTNTGELF
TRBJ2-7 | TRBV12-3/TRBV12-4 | ASSLGHNYEQY
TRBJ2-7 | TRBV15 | ATSRDVGYEQY
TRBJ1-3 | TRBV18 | ASSPRTGRSGNTIY
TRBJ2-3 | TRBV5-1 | ASSLASVSDTQY
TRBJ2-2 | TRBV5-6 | ASSFRGGRTGELF
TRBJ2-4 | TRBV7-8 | ASSFNRGAKNIQY
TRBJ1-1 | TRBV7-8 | ASSFGTANTEAF